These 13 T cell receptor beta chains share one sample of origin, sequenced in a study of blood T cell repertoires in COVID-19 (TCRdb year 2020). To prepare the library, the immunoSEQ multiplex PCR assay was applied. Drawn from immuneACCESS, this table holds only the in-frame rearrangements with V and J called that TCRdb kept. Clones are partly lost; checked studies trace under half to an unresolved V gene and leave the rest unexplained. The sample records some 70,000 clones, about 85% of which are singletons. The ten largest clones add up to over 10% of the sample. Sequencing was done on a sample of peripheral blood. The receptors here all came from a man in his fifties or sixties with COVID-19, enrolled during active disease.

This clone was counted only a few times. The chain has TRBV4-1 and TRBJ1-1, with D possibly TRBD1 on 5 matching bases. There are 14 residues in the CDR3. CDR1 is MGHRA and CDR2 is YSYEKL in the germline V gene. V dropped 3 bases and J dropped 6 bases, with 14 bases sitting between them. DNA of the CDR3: TGCGCCAGCAGCCAGGGGGACGGGGGGGCTGAAGCTTTCTTT. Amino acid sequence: CASSQGDGGAEAFF.

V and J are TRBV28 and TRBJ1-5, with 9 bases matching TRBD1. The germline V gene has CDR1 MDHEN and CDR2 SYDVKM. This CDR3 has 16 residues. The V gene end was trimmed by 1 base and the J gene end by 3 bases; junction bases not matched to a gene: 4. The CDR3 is CASSLLGTGINQPQHF. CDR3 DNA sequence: TGTGCCAGCAGTTTATTAGGGACAGGGATCAATCAGCCCCAGCATTTT. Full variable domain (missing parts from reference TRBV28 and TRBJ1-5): DVKVTQSSRYLVKRTGEKVFLECVQDMDHENMFWYRQDPGLGLRLIYFSYDVKMKEKGDIPEGYSVSREKKERFSLILESASTNQTSMYLCASSLLGTGINQPQHFGDGTRLSIL.

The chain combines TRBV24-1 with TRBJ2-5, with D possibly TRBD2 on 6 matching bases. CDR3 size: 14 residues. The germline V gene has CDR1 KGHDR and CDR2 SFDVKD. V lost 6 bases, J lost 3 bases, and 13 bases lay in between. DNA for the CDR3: TGTGCCACCAGTCATCCTAGCGTAGAAGAGACCCAGTACTTC. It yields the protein CATSHPSVEETQYF.

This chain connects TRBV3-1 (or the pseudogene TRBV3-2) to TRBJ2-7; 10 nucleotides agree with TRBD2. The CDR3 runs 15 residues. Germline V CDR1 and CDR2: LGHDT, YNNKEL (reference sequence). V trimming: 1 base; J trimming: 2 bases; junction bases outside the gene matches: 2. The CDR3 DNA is TGTGCCAGCAGCCAAGGGACTAGCGGAGCCTACGAGCAGTACTTC. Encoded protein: CASSQGTSGAYEQYF.

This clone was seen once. The CDR3, as DNA: TGTGCCAGCAGTAGAGGGGGCCCCTCCTACGAGCAGTACTTC. As protein: CASSRGGPSYEQYF. V usage is TRBV6-5 and J usage is TRBJ2-7, with 7 bases identical to TRBD1. In germline, CDR1 is MNHEY, CDR2 SVGAGI. This CDR3 region has 14 residues. V dropped 5 bases and J dropped 0; count of bases not matched to a gene: 4.

The CDR3 DNA reads as TGTGCCAGCTCACCTGCTCAGGGGATCTACGAGCAGTACTTC. Its protein product is CASSPAQGIYEQYF. The rearrangement links TRBV18 to TRBJ2-7; TRBD1 is a possible D gene (6 bases). Trimming shortened V by 3 bases and J by 3 bases, and 12 bases separated the two germline ends. This CDR3 contains 14 residues. Germline CDR1 is KGHSH and CDR2 is LQKENI.

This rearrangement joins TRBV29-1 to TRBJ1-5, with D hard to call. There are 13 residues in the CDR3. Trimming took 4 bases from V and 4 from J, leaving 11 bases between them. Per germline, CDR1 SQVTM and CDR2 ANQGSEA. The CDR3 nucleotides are TGCAGCGTTGGGGAGACCAGGAATCAGCCCCAGCATTTT. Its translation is CSVGETRNQPQHF.

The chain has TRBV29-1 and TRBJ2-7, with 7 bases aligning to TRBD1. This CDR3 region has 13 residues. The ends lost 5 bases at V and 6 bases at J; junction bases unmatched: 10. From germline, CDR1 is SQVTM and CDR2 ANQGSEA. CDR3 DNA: TGCAGCGTTTTAGCCGACAGGGATGGCGAGCAGTACTTC. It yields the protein CSVLADRDGEQYF.

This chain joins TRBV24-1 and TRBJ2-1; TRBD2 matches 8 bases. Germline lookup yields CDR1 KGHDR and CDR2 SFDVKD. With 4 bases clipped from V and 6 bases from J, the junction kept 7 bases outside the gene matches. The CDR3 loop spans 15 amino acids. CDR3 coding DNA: TGTGCCACCAGTGAAGCTAGCGGGTGGCGCAATGAGCAGTTCTTC. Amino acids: CATSEASGWRNEQFF.

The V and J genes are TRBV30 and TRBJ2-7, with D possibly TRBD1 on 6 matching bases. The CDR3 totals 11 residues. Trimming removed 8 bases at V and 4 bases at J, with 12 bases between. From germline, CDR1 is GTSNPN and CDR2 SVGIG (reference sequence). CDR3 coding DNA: TGTGCCGTTTCACAGGGTTACGAGCAGTACTTC. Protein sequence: CAVSQGYEQYF.

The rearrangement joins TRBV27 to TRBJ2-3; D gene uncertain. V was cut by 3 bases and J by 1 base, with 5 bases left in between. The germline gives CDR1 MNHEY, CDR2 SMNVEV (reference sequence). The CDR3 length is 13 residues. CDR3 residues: CASSFSGTDTQYF. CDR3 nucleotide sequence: TGTGCCAGCAGTTTTAGTGGCACAGATACGCAGTATTTT.

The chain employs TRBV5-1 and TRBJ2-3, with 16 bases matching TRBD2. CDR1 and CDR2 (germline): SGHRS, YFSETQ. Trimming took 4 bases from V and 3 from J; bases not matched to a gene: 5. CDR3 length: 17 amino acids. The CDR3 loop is CASSRGLAGGPTDTQYF. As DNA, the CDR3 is TGCGCCAGCAGCCGGGGACTAGCGGGAGGGCCGACAGATACGCAGTATTTT.

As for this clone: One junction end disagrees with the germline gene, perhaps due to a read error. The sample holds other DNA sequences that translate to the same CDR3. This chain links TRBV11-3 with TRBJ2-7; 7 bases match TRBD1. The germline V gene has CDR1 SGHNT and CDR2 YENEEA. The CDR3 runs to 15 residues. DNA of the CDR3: TGTGCTAGCAGCTTGGGGCTTATAGACAGGGACGAGCAGTACTTC. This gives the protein CASSLGLIDRDEQYF.